Following are 12 T cell receptor beta chains from one sample sequenced in a study of beta chain features in type 1 diabetes. No antigen is known for these receptors. Study-wide results and caveats: Type 1 diabetes patients had TCRB CDR3s that were shorter (moderately but significantly so) in all four CD4+ subsets.

As every portion of the isolated RNA was reverse transcribed, the sequencing read expressed TCRB transcripts. Here immunoSEQ multiplex PCR was the method, and the copy in TCRdb shows in-frame clones only, minus some. The repertoire holds some 63,000 clones, with about 50% as singletons. Sequencing input: central memory CD4+ T cells from blood. Source of these receptors: a man in his thirties or forties with type 1 diabetes.

The genes are TRBV6-1 and TRBJ1-5, with TRBD1 matching over 9 bases. The germline CDR1 and CDR2 sequences are MNHNS and SASEGT. This CDR3 spans 14 amino acids. The trim removed 4 bases at V and 8 bases at J, leaving 6 bases unmatched. Written as DNA, the CDR3 is TGTGCCAGCAGTGTCCCGGGACAGGGCGAGCCCCAGCATTTT. Amino acid sequence: CASSVPGQGEPQHF.

The rearrangement links TRBV7-6 to TRBJ2-2, with TRBD1 matching over 9 bases. CDR3 length equals 16 residues. The trim removed 4 bases at V and 4 bases at J, leaving 7 bases unmatched. The germline V gene encodes CDR1 SGHVS and CDR2 FNYEAQ. The CDR3 region is CASSSTDRGGTGELFF. In nucleotides, the CDR3 is TGTGCCAGCAGCTCCACCGACAGGGGGGGCACCGGGGAGCTGTTTTTT.

The chain combines TRBV10-3 with TRBJ2-7, with D possibly matching TRBD2 (5 bases). Germline-derived CDR1 and CDR2 are ENHRY and SYGVKD. The CDR3 extends over 13 amino acids. V was pared by 4 bases and J by 3 bases, with 10 bases between. CDR3 DNA sequence: TGTGCCATCAGTGGTAATAGCGACTACGAGCAGTACTTC. It is translated as CAISGNSDYEQYF.

V and J are TRBV5-1 and TRBJ2-4; 14 bases align to TRBD2. Germline-derived CDR1 and CDR2 are SGHRS and YFSETQ. V lost 0 bases to trimming and J lost 1 base; unmatched junction nucleotides: 6. The CDR3 covers 19 residues. The CDR3 loop reads CASSLGTSGRPGAKNIQYF. The CDR3 DNA reads TGCGCCAGCAGCTTGGGGACTAGCGGGAGGCCCGGGGCCAAAAACATTCAGTACTTC.

This clone was observed a single time. The rearrangement joins TRBV4-1 to TRBJ1-2; tentatively, D is TRBD1 (6 bases). The germline V gene encodes CDR1 MGHRA and CDR2 YSYEKL. V gave up 3 bases and J gave up 8 bases, with 16 bases separating them. The CDR3 spans 14 residues. The CDR3 protein is CASSHEGHANGYTF. CDR3 DNA: TGCGCCAGCAGCCACGAGGGACACGCGAACGGCTACACCTTC.

The chain combines TRBV7-8 with TRBJ1-4; maybe TRBD1 (6 bases). The germline V gene has CDR1 SGHVS and CDR2 FQNEAQ. V lost 2 bases and J lost 8, with 9 bases in between. The CDR3 has 13 residues. Here the CDR3 reads CASSLNTGEKLFF. The CDR3 DNA is TGTGCCAGCAGCTTAAATACAGGGGAAAAACTGTTTTTT.

The chain links TRBV2 to TRBJ2-3; TRBD2 aligns across 12 bases. Germline CDR1 is SNHLY and CDR2 is FYNNEI. The CDR3 has 15 residues. After removal of 2 bases from V and 4 bases from J, the junction contained 1 base not matched to a gene. Here the CDR3 DNA reads TGTGCCAGCAGTGAACTAGCGGGAGGGTCAGATACGCAGTATTTT. It translates to CASSELAGGSDTQYF.

The rearrangement joins TRBV5-1 to TRBJ1-6; TRBD1 matches 9 bases. The CDR3 covers 14 residues. Looked up from germline, CDR1 is SGHRS and CDR2 is YFSETQ. The V segment lost 4 bases and the J segment 10 bases; nucleotides outside the gene matches: 6. CDR3 DNA sequence: TGCGCCAGCAGCGAGGGACAGGGAGGCTCACCCCTCCACTTT. It specifies CASSEGQGGSPLHF.

The gene calls are TRBV4-2 and TRBJ1-5; 9 nucleotides match TRBD1. CDR3 length: 17 amino acids. CDR1 and CDR2 from the germline V gene are LGHNA and YNFKEQ. V was clipped by 1 base and J by 6 bases; unmatched bases: 10. The CDR3 bases are TGTGCCAGCAGCCAAGTGACAGGGGGTGGAAAAGGTCAGCCCCAGCATTTT. Encoded protein: CASSQVTGGGKGQPQHF.

This clone was seen a few times. The V and J genes are TRBV25-1 and TRBJ2-1; 9 bases line up with TRBD1. Per germline, CDR1 MGHDK and CDR2 SYGVNS. The V segment lost 6 bases and the J segment 7 bases; nucleotides outside the gene matches: 4. The CDR3 covers 13 residues. The chain's CDR3 is CASRQGAGNEQFF. DNA for the CDR3: TGTGCCAGCAGACAGGGGGCCGGGAATGAGCAGTTCTTC.

The chain is built from TRBV7-2 and TRBJ1-2, with 8 positions matching TRBD1. Germline CDR1 and CDR2: SGHTA and FQGNSA. J was trimmed by 7 bases and V by 5 bases; bases with no gene match: 6. The CDR3 consists of 13 residues. The CDR3 reads CASSRDRGLGYTF. The CDR3 DNA follows: TGTGCCAGCAGCAGAGACAGGGGCCTTGGCTACACCTTC. Complete variable domain (other parts from reference TRBV7-2 and TRBJ1-2): GAGVSQSPSNKVTEKGKDVELRCDPISGHTALYWYRQSLGQGLEFLIYFQGNSAPDKSGLPSDRFSAERTGGSVSTLTIQRTQQEDSAVYLCASSRDRGLGYTFGSGTRLTVV.

The sample holds a few counts of this clone. The chain links TRBV11-2 to TRBJ2-7; D is uncertain. V shed 5 bases and J shed 5 bases, with 13 bases lying between them. This CDR3 is 13 amino acids long. The V gene's germline CDR1 is SGHAT and CDR2 FQNNGV. The DNA of the CDR3 is TGTGCCAGCAGCGCCGCAGGTTTACACGAGCAGTACTTC. This codes for CASSAAGLHEQYF.